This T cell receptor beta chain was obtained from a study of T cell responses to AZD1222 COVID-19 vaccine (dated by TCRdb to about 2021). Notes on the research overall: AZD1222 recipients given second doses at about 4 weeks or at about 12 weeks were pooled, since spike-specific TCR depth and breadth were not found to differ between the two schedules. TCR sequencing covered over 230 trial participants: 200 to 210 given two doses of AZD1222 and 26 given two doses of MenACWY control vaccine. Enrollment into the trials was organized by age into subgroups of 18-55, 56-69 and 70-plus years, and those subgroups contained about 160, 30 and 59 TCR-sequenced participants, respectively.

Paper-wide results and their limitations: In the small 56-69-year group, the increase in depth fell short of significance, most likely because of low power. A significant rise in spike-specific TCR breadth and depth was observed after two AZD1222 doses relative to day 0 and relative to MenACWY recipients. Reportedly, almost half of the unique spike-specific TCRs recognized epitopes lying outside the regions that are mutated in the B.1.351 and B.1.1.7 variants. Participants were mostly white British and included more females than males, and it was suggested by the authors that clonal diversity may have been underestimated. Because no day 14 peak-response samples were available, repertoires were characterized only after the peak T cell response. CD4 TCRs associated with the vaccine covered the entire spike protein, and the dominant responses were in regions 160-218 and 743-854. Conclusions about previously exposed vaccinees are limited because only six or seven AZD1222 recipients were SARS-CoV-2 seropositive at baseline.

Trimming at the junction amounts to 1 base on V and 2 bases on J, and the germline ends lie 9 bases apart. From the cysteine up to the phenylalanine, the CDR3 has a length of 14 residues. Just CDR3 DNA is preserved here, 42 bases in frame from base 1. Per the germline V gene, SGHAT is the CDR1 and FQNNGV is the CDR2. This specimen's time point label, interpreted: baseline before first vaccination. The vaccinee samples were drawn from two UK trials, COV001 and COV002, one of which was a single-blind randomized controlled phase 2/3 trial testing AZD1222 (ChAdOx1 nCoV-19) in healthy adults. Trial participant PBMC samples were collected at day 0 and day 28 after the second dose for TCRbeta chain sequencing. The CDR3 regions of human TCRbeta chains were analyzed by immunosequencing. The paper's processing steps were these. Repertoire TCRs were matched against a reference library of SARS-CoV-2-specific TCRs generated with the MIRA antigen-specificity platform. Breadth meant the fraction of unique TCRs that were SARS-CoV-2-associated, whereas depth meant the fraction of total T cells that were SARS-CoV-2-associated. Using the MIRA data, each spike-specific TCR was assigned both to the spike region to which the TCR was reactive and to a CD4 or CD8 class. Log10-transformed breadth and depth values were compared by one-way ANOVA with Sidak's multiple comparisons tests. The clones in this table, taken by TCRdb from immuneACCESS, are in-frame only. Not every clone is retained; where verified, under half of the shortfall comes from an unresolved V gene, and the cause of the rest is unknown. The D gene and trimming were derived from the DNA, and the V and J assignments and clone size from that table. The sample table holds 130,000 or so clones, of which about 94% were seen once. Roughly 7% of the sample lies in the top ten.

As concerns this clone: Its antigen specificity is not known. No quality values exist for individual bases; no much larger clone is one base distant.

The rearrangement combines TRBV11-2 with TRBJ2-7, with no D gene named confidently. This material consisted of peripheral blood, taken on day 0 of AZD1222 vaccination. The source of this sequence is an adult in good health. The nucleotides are TGTGCCAGCAGCTTAGTTCGGAGACCCTACGAGCAGTACTTC. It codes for CASSLVRRPYEQYF.